A single sample gave rise to the 3 T cell receptor beta chains below, sequenced in a study of T cell repertoires in cytomegalovirus infection. TCRdb recomputed calls from the reads with MiXCR, one row per CDR3 protein. This sample has about 350,000 distinct CDR3 sequences, with about 32% found just once. These TCRs are of unknown antigen specificity. This specimen was cultured PBMCs, taken from culture after CMV antigen stimulation. The receptors here all came from a human donor in good health (CMV status not recorded). Some clones in this sample may be carry-over from other donors' samples.

This chain links TRBV7-4 with TRBJ2-1; D ambiguous. V lost 5 bases, J lost 9 bases, and 14 bases lay in between. The CDR3 has 13 residues. The germline CDR1 and CDR2 sequences are SGHVT and SQSDAQ. The DNA of the CDR3 is TGTGCCAGCAGCGAAATAACCTGGGGTGAGCAGTTCTTC. Translating gives CASSEITWGEQFF.

This clonotype was recorded at least ten times. V gene TRBV7-9 combines with J gene TRBJ1-2, with a weak D call TRBD1 (5 bases). Trimming removed 2 bases from V and 6 bases from J, with 19 bases in between. CDR1 SEHNR and CDR2 FQNEAQ come from the germline V gene (reference sequence). The CDR3 spans 16 residues. CDR3 loop: CASSLMVSAEGNGYTF. CDR3 coding DNA: TGTGCCAGCAGCTTAATGGTGTCAGCGGAGGGGAATGGCTACACCTTC. The full variable domain, in which reference TRBV7-9 and TRBJ1-2 provide the parts outside the CDR3, is DTGVSQNPRHKITKRGQNVTFRCDPISEHNRLYWYRQTLGQGPEFLTYFQNEAQLEKSRLLSDRFSAERPKGSFSTLEIQRTEQGDSAMYLCASSLMVSAEGNGYTFGSGTRLTVV.

A few counts support this clonotype. This chain uses TRBV29-1 with TRBJ2-5; 8 bases fit TRBD1. V gave up 7 bases and J gave up 5 bases; unmatched junction bases: 9. Germline CDR1 and CDR2: SQVTM and ANQGSEA. There are 13 residues in the CDR3. The CDR3: CSGGQGKAETQYF. The CDR3 DNA follows: TGCAGCGGAGGACAGGGAAAGGCGGAGACCCAGTACTTC.